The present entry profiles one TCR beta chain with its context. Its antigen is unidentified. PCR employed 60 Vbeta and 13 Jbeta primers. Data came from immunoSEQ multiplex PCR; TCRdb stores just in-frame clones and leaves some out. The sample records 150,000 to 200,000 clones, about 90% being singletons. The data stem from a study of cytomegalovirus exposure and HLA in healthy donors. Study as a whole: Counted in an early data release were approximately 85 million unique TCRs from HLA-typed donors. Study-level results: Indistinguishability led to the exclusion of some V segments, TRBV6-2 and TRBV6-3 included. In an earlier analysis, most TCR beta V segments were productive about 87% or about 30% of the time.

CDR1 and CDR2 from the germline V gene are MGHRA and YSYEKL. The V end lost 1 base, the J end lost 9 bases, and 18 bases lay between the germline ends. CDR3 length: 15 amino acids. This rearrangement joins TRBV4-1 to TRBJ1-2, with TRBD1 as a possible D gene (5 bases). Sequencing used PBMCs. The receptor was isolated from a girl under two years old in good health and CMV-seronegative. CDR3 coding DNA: TGCGCCAGCAGCCAAGCAGGGCGCGCTGAGAGGAGCTACACCTTC. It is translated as CASSQAGRAERSYTF.